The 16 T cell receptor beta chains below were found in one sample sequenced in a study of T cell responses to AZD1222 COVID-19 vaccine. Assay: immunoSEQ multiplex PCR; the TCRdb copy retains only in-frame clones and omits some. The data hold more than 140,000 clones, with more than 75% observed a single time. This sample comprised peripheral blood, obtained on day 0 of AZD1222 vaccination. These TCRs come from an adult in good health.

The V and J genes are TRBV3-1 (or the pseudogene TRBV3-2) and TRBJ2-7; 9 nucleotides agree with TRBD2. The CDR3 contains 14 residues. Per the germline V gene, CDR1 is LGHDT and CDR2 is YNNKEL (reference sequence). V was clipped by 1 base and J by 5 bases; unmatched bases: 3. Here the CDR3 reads CASSQVLAGDEQYF. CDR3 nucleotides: TGTGCCAGCAGCCAAGTGTTAGCGGGAGACGAGCAGTACTTC.

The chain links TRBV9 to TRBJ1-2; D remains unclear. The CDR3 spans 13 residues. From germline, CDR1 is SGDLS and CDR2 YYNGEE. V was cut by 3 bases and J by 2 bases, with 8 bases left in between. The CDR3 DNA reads TGTGCCAGCAGCGCCGGACGGAACTATGGCTACACCTTC. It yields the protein CASSAGRNYGYTF.

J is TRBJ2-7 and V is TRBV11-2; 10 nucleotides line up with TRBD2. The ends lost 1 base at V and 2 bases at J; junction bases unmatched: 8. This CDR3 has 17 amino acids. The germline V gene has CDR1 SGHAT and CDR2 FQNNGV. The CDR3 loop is CASSLAASGSPTYEQYF. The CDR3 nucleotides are TGTGCCAGCAGCTTAGCCGCTAGCGGGAGTCCAACCTACGAGCAGTACTTC.

The CDR3 region has the DNA TGTGCCAGCAGCTTAGTTGAGTCGCCAAGGGGTAATTCACCCCTCCACTTT. This gives the protein CASSLVESPRGNSPLHF. The chain links TRBV7-8 to TRBJ1-6, with D maybe TRBD1 (5 bases). V was cut by 1 base and J by 6 bases, with 16 bases left in between. Germline values: CDR1 SGHVS, CDR2 FQNEAQ. The CDR3 extends over 17 amino acids.

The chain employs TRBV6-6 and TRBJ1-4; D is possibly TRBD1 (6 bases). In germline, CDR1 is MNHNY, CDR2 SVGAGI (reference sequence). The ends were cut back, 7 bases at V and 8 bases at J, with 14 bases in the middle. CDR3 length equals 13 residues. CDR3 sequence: CASTMTGPEKLFF. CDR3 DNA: TGTGCCAGCACCATGACAGGCCCAGAAAAACTGTTTTTT.

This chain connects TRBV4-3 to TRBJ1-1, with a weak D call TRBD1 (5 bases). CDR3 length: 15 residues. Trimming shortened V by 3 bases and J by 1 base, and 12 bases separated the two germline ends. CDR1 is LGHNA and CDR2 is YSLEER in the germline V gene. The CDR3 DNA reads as TGCGCCAGCAGCCAGGCTATGGGGGGGAACACTGAAGCTTTCTTT. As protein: CASSQAMGGNTEAFF.

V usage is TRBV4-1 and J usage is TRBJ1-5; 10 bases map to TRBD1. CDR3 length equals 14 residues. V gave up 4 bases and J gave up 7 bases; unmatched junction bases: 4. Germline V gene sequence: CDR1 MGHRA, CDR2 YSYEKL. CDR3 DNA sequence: TGCGCCAGCAGCCTCGGGACAGGGGACCAGCCCCAGCATTTT. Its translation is CASSLGTGDQPQHF.

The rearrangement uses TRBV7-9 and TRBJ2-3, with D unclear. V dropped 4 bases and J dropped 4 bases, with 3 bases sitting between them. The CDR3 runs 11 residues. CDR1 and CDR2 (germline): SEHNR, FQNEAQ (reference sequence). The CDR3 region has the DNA TGTGCCAGCAGCTCTTCAGATACGCAGTATTTT. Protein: CASSSSDTQYF.

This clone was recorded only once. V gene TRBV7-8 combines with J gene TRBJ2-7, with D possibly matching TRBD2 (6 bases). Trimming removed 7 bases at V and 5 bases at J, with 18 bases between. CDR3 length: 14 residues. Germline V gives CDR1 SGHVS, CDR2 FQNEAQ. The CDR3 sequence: CASTGGQGAHEQYF. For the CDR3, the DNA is TGTGCCAGCACCGGAGGGCAGGGAGCCCACGAGCAGTACTTC. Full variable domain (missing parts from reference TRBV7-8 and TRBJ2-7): GAGVSQSPRYKVAKRGQDVALRCDPISGHVSLFWYQQALGQGPEFLTYFQNEAQLDKSGLPSDRFFAERPEGSVSTLKIQRTQQEDSAVYLCASTGGQGAHEQYFGPGTRLTVT.

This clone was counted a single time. CDR3 protein: CASSLSPPGLPRDEQFF. The CDR3 bases are TGTGCCAGCAGTTTAAGTCCCCCGGGACTACCTAGGGATGAGCAGTTCTTC. This chain connects TRBV27 to TRBJ2-1, with 7 bases lining up with TRBD2. CDR3 length: 17 amino acids. Looked up from germline, CDR1 is MNHEY and CDR2 is SMNVEV (reference sequence). V shed 2 bases, J shed 8 bases, and the junction held 15 bases outside the gene matches.

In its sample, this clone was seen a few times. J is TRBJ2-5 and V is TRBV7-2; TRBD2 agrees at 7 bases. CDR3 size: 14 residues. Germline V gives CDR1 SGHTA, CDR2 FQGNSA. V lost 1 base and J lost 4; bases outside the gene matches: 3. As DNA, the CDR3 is TGTGCCAGCAGCTTAGGGGGGGGAGGAGAGACCCAGTACTTC. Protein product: CASSLGGGGETQYF.

In DNA form, the CDR3 reads TGTGCCAGCAGCTTTGATCGAGCGGGAGGGTACGAGCAGTACTTC. Protein product: CASSFDRAGGYEQYF. The chain is built from TRBV7-2 and TRBJ2-7; 10 bases line up with TRBD2. Per germline, CDR1 SGHTA and CDR2 FQGNSA. Losses at the gene ends were 3 bases for V and 4 bases for J; bases not matched to a gene: 6. The CDR3 runs 15 residues. Filled out from reference TRBV7-2 and TRBJ2-7, the complete variable domain reads GAGVSQSPSNKVTEKGKDVELRCDPISGHTALYWYRQSLGQGLEFLIYFQGNSAPDKSGLPSDRFSAERTGGSVSTLTIQRTQQEDSAVYLCASSFDRAGGYEQYFGPGTRLTVT.

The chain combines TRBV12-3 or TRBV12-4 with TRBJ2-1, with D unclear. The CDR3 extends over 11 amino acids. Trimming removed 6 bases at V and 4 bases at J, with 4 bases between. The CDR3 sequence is CASRGYNEQFF. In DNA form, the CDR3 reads TGTGCCAGCAGGGGATACAATGAGCAGTTCTTC.

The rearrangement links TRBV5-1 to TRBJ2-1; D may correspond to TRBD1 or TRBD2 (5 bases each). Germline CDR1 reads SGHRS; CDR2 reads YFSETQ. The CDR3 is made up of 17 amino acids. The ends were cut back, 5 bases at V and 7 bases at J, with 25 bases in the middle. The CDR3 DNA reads TGCGCCAGCAGTCCGACGGGACCGTCGTCTTTATGGAATGAGCAGTTCTTC. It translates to CASSPTGPSSLWNEQFF.

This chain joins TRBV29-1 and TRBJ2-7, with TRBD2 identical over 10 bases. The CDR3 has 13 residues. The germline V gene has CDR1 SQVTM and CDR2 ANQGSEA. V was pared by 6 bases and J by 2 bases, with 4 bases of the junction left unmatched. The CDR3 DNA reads TGCAGCGTCGGACTAGCGGAGACCTACGAGCAGTACTTC. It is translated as CSVGLAETYEQYF.

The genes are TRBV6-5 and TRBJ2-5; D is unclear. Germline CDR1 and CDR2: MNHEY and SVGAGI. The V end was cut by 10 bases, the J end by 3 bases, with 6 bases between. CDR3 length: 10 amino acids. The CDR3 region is CATNEETQYF. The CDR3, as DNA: TGTGCCACCAATGAAGAGACCCAGTACTTC.